These 4 T cell receptor beta chains originate from one sample sequenced in a study of T cells in Graves' hyperthyroidism and ophthalmopathy. Using RNA transcripts as the source, TCR beta CDR3 regions were amplified. During a first-round RT-PCR of the TCR CDR3, the HTBI primer set was used. Using its own MiXCR run on the multiplex PCR reads, TCRdb lists one record per CDR3 protein. The sample consists of roughly 500,000 distinct CDR3 sequences, 46% of them appearing once. The sequenced sample was peripheral blood or thyroid tissue (not recorded which). The receptors originated from an adult woman with Graves' disease, either hyperthyroidism or ophthalmopathy (not recorded which).

Worth noting for this clonotype: This may come from a read error, since a much larger clone is one base off. CDR3 amino acids: CASSLAAITEAFF. The CDR3 region has the DNA TGTGCCAGCAGCTTAGCGGCGATCACTGAAGCTTTCTTT. This chain joins TRBV7-2 and TRBJ1-1; D remains ambiguous. This CDR3 is 13 amino acids long. With 0 bases removed from V and 4 bases from J, the gap between germline ends came to 6 bases. Per germline, CDR1 SGHTA and CDR2 FQGNSA.

This clonotype was counted ten times or more. The chain combines TRBV11-2 with TRBJ1-2; a possible D gene is TRBD1 (5 bases). Between the trimmed V and J ends, which lost 6 bases and 8 bases, there was a span of 19 bases. There are 14 residues in the CDR3. Germline V gives CDR1 SGHAT, CDR2 FQNNGV. The CDR3 protein is CASRGSRVLRGYTF. The CDR3 nucleotides are TGTGCCAGCAGGGGTAGCAGGGTCCTGAGAGGCTACACCTTC. The complete variable domain, with remaining parts taken from reference TRBV11-2 and TRBJ1-2, reads EAGVAQSPRYKIIEKRQSVAFWCNPISGHATLYWYQQILGQGPKLLIQFQNNGVVDDSQLPKDRFSAERLKGVDSTLKIQPAKLEDSAVYLCASRGSRVLRGYTFGSGTRLTVV.

The chain is built from TRBV2 and TRBJ2-7; weak D call: TRBD1 (6 bases). The J call could be wrong; TRBJ2-5 is a better fit for the DNA end. This CDR3 is built from 16 residues. The germline V gene has CDR1 SNHLY and CDR2 FYNNEI. As DNA, the CDR3 is TGTGCCAGCAGCTATGGCCAAACAGGGATCCAAGAGACCCAGTACTTC. The encoded protein is CASSYGQTGIQETQYF.

This clonotype was observed many times. The chain is built from TRBV7-2 and TRBJ2-7; the D gene is possibly TRBD1 (5 bases). The CDR3 consists of 17 residues. Germline CDR1 reads SGHTA; CDR2 reads FQGNSA. V was cut by 3 bases and J by 7 bases, with 25 bases left in between. CDR3 loop: CASSLAFGHLSSLEQYF. The CDR3 nucleotides read TGTGCCAGCAGCTTGGCCTTTGGACATCTATCCTCCCTTGAGCAGTACTTC.